Listed here are 6 T cell receptor beta chains from one sample, sequenced in a study of beta chain features in type 1 diabetes (dated by TCRdb to the late 2010s). The receptor library was made with the immunoSEQ multiplex PCR assay. The High Capacity cDNA Reverse Transcription Kit was used to reverse transcribe all of the isolated RNA, meaning that expressed TCRB transcripts were what got sequenced. Not all clones reach the TCRdb copy of this immuneACCESS table, which keeps in-frame sequences only. Checked studies attribute under half of the gap to unresolved V genes and leave the rest unexplained. The table for this sample lists approximately 150,000 clones; more than 9% of them were counted only once. The ten largest clones represent about 1.3% of the sample. Sequencing input: naive CD4+ T cells from blood. The cell subset or site label on this specimen signifies: true naive CD4+ T cells. The receptors were sampled from a young man in good health.

This clone was seen more than once but under ten times. The chain has TRBV19 and TRBJ2-3; TRBD2 agrees at 9 bases. CDR1 LNHDA and CDR2 SQIVND come from the germline V gene (reference sequence). This CDR3 is built from 15 residues. The CDR3 DNA reads TGTGCAATCAACCGGGCTAGCGGGGGCACAGATACGCAGTATTTT. Translating it yields CAINRASGGTDTQYF.

The V gene is TRBV5-1, the J gene TRBJ2-7; 10 nucleotides agree with TRBD1. This CDR3 comprises 15 residues. V trimming: 2 bases; J trimming: 6 bases; junction bases outside the gene matches: 8. CDR1 is SGHRS and CDR2 is YFSETQ in the germline V gene. CDR3 DNA: TGCGCCAGCAGCTTAGTTGGACAGGGGGTTCTCGAGCAGTACTTC. Residues: CASSLVGQGVLEQYF.

The chain joins TRBV30 to TRBJ2-7, with 7 nucleotides matching TRBD2. With 8 bases clipped from V and 1 base from J, the junction kept 5 bases outside the gene matches. Germline CDR1 is GTSNPN and CDR2 is SVGIG (reference sequence). This CDR3 has 12 amino acids. CDR3 sequence: CAGNSGSYEQYF. CDR3 in DNA: TGTGCCGGCAATAGCGGGTCCTACGAGCAGTACTTC.

This clone has a handful of counts. The chain carries TRBV6-5 and TRBJ2-7; 9 bases are shared with TRBD1. Per the germline V gene, CDR1 is MNHEY and CDR2 is SVGAGI. The CDR3 has 15 amino acids. The V segment lost 6 bases and the J segment 2 bases; nucleotides outside the gene matches: 8. DNA for the CDR3: TGTGCCAGCAGCAGAACCGGGACAGGGACCTACGAGCAGTACTTC. Translating gives CASSRTGTGTYEQYF.

The rearrangement uses TRBV27 and TRBJ2-1, with a tentative D call TRBD2 (6 bases). Germline-derived CDR1 and CDR2 are MNHEY and SMNVEV (reference sequence). V shed 8 bases and J shed 4 bases, with 12 bases lying between them. The CDR3 loop spans 13 amino acids. CDR3: CASRDSLYNEQFF. The CDR3, as DNA: TGTGCCAGCCGGGACTCGCTTTACAATGAGCAGTTCTTC.

This clone was detected a few times. The chain is built from TRBV15 and TRBJ2-1, with a tentative D call TRBD2 (8 bases). From germline, CDR1 is LNHNV and CDR2 YYDKDF (reference sequence). V gave up 3 bases and J gave up 0 bases, with 18 bases separating them. The CDR3 totals 18 residues. CDR3 DNA: TGTGCCACCAGCAGGAAGGGGGCGGCGGGGGGCTCCTACAATGAGCAGTTCTTC. Its translation: CATSRKGAAGGSYNEQFF.